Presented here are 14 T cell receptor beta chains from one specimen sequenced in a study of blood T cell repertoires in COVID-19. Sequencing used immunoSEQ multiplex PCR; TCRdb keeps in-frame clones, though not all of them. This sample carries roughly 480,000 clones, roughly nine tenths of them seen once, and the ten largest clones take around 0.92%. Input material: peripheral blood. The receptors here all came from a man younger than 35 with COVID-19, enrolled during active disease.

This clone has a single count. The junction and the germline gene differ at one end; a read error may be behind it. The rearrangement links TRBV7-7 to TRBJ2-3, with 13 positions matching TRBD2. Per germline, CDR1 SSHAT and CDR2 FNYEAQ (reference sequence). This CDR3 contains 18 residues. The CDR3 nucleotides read TGTGCTAGCAGCTTAGCGCCAGGACTAGCGGGAGTTGCGAATACGCAGTATTTT. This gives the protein CASSLAPGLAGVANTQYF.

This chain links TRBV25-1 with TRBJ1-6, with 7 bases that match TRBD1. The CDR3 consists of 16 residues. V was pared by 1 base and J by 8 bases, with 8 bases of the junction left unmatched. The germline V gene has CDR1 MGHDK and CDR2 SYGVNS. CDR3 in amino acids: CASSELWTGRDSPLHF. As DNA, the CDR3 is TGTGCCAGCAGTGAATTATGGACAGGCAGGGATTCACCCCTCCACTTT.

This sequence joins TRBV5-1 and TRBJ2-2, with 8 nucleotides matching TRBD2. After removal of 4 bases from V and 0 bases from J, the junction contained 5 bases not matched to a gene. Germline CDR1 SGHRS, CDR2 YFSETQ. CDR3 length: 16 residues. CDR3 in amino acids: CASSGHSGTNTGELFF. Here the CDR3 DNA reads TGCGCCAGCAGCGGGCATAGCGGGACGAACACCGGGGAGCTGTTTTTT.

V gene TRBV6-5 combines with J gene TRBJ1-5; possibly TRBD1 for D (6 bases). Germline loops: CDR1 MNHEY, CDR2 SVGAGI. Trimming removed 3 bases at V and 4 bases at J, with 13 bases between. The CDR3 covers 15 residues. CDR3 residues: CASSYSGQRNQPQHF. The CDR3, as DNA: TGTGCCAGCAGTTATTCCGGACAGCGGAATCAGCCCCAGCATTTT.

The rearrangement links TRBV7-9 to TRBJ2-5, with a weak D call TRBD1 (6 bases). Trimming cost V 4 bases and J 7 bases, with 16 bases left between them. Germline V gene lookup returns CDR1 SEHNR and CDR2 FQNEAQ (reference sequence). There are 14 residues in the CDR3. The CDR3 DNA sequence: TGTGCCAGCAGCTCAACCTCCAGGGGTGTGACCCAGTACTTC. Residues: CASSSTSRGVTQYF.

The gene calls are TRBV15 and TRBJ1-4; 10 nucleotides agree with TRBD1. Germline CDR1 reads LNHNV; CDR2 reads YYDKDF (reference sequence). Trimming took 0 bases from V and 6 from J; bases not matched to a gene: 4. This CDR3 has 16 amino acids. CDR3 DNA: TGTGCCACCAGCAGAGAGTCGGACAGGGGGTATGAAAAACTGTTTTTT. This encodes CATSRESDRGYEKLFF.

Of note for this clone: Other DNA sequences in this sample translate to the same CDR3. The CDR3: CASSLTGGNQPQHF. CDR3 bases: TGTGCCAGCAGCCTGACAGGGGGAAATCAGCCCCAGCATTTT. J is TRBJ1-5 and V is TRBV7-2, with 9 bases lining up with TRBD1. Per germline, CDR1 SGHTA and CDR2 FQGNSA. Germline trimming cut 5 bases from V and 4 bases from J; bases unmatched to any gene: 3. CDR3 length: 14 residues.

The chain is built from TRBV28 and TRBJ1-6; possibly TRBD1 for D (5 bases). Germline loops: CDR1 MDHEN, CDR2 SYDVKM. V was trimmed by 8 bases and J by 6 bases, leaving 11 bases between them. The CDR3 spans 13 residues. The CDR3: CASVARVNSPLHF. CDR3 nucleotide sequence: TGTGCCAGCGTCGCCAGGGTTAATTCACCCCTCCACTTT.

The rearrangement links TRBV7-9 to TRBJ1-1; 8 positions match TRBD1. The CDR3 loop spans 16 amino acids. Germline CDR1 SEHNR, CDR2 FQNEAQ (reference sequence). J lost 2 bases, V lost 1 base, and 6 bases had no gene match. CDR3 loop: CASSLGTGSPNTEAFF. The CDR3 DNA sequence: TGTGCCAGCAGCTTAGGGACAGGGTCCCCAAACACTGAAGCTTTCTTT.

CDR3 bases: TGCGCCAGCAGCCAGAGCATTGTCGGTTCCCCTGAGCAGTTCTTC. The encoded protein is CASSQSIVGSPEQFF. The chain has TRBV4-1 and TRBJ2-1; D remains unclear. Germline-derived CDR1 and CDR2 are MGHRA and YSYEKL. This CDR3 region has 15 residues. Between the trimmed V and J ends, which lost 3 bases and 9 bases, there was a span of 18 bases.

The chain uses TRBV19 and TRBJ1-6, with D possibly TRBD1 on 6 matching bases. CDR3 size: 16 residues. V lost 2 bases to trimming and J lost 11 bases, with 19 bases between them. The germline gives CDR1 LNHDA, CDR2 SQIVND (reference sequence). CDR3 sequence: CASSISLFRGVTPLHF. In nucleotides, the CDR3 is TGTGCCAGTAGTATATCCCTGTTCAGGGGAGTCACACCCCTCCACTTT.

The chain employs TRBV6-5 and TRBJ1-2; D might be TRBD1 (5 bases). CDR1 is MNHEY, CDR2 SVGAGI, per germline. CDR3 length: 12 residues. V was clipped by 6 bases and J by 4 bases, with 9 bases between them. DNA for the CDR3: TGTGCCAGCAGGGAGGGACTCTATGGCTACACCTTC. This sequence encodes CASREGLYGYTF.

CDR3 coding DNA: TGTGCCAGTAGTATCGTAGGGGCTGGCGCAGATACGCAGTATTTT. Its translation: CASSIVGAGADTQYF. The V gene is TRBV19, the J gene TRBJ2-3, with a tentative D call TRBD1 (5 bases). Germline CDR1 reads LNHDA; CDR2 reads SQIVND (reference sequence). Trimming pared 3 bases from V and 4 bases from J, leaving 14 bases between. The CDR3 is 15 amino acids.

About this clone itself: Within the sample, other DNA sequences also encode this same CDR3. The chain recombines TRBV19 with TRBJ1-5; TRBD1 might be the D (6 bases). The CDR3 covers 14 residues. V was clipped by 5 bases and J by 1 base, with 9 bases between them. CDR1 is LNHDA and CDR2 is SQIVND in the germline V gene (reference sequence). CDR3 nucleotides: TGTGCCAGTAGTGGACAGATAAGCAATCAGCCCCAGCATTTT. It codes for CASSGQISNQPQHF.